Listed below are T cell receptor beta chains from one sample, sequenced in a study of blood T cell repertoires in COVID-19. Libraries were prepared by immunoSEQ multiplex PCR; TCRdb keeps only in-frame clonotypes and omits some of them. The sample lists roughly 220,000 clones, 84% seen once, with approximately 6.2% in the top ten. The sample was PBMCs or T cells enriched from blood (not recorded which). The receptors were sampled from a woman in her 40s who had recovered from COVID-19. CDR3s include the opening cysteine and the closing phenylalanine or tryptophan. Fields, in order: D gene, V gene, J gene, clone size, CDR3 protein, CDR3 DNA. The D gene is left open where the match is weak. Rows give clone size only sometimes, using once, few, many, or a class for an expanded clone.

>-|TRBV5-1|TRBJ1-3|-
CASSLAGGKTSGNTIYF
TGCGCCAGCAGCTTGGCCGGAGGGAAAACCTCTGGAAACACCATATATTTT
>-|TRBV11-2|TRBJ2-2|-
CASSLVGGYDTGELFF
TGTGCCAGCAGCTTAGTTGGAGGGTACGACACCGGGGAGCTGTTTTTT
>-|TRBV10-2|TRBJ2-6|-
CASRESRGIGSGANVLTF
TGCGCCAGCAGGGAATCCAGGGGAATAGGTTCCGGGGCCAACGTCCTGACTTTC
>-|TRBV6-2/TRBV6-3|TRBJ1-2|once
CASRYPGATRFYGYTF
TGTGCCAGCAGATACCCTGGGGCGACCAGGTTCTATGGCTACACCTTC
>TRBD2|TRBV6-2/TRBV6-3|TRBJ2-3|-
CASSYREGLAGSTDTQYF
TGTGCCAGCAGTTACAGAGAGGGACTAGCGGGTTCCACAGATACGCAGTATTTT
>-|TRBV29-1|TRBJ1-1|once
CSVDESGAFF
TGCAGCGTCGATGAGTCCGGAGCTTTCTTT
>-|TRBV19|TRBJ1-1|once
CASSMTGGGEAFF
TGTGCCAGTAGTATGACGGGGGGAGGCGAAGCTTTCTTT
>TRBD1|TRBV5-1|TRBJ1-2|-
CASSLARTGWIDDGYTF
TGCGCCAGCAGCTTGGCCAGGACAGGGTGGATTGATGACGGCTACACCTTC
>TRBD2|TRBV3-1/TRBV3-2|TRBJ2-1|-
CASSQNNVANGPGRDEQFF
TGTGCCAGCAGCCAAAACAATGTGGCTAACGGCCCGGGGAGGGATGAGCAGTTCTTC
>-|TRBV19|TRBJ1-4|once
CASSPRDTINEKLFF
TGTGCCAGTAGTCCCCGGGACACTATTAATGAAAAACTGTTTTTT
>TRBD2|TRBV29-1|TRBJ2-1|-
CSVVAGAYNEQFF
TGCAGCGTTGTGGCGGGAGCCTACAATGAGCAGTTCTTC
>-|TRBV5-4|TRBJ2-5|-
CASSPTPLTQETQYF
TGTGCCAGCAGCCCGACTCCGCTGACCCAAGAGACCCAGTACTTC
>-|TRBV6-2/TRBV6-3|TRBJ2-1|once
CASSRGGGSYNEQFF
TGTGCCAGCAGTCGTGGAGGAGGAAGCTACAATGAGCAGTTCTTC
>-|TRBV7-2|TRBJ2-5|-
CASSPAQRETQYF
TGTGCCAGCAGCCCCGCCCAACGGGAGACCCAGTACTTC
>TRBD2|TRBV3-1/TRBV3-2|TRBJ2-7|-
CASSPGLGPYEQYF
TGTGCCAGCAGCCCGGGACTAGGTCCCTACGAGCAGTACTTC
>-|TRBV9|TRBJ2-5|-
CASSVDEAGEVRETQYF
TGTGCCAGCAGCGTAGATGAAGCGGGCGAAGTCCGAGAGACCCAGTACTTC
>-|TRBV7-8|TRBJ2-5|-
CASSLVGVETQYF
TGTGCCAGCAGCTTAGTAGGGGTAGAGACCCAGTACTTC
>TRBD1|TRBV3-1/TRBV3-2|TRBJ2-7|-
CASSLGQGYEQYF
TGTGCCAGCAGTTTGGGACAGGGCTACGAGCAGTACTTC